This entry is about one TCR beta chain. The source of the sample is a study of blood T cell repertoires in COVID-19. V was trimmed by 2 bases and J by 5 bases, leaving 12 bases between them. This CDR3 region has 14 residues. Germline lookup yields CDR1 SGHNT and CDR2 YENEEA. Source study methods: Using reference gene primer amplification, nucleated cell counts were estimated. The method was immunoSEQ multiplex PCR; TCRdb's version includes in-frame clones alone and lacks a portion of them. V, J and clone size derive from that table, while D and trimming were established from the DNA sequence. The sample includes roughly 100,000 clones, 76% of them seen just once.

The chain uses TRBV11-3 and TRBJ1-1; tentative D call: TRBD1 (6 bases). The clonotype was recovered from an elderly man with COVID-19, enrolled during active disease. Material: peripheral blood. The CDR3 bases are TGTGCCAGCAGCTTAAGAGGGGGAGAGACTGAAGCTTTCTTT. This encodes CASSLRGGETEAFF.